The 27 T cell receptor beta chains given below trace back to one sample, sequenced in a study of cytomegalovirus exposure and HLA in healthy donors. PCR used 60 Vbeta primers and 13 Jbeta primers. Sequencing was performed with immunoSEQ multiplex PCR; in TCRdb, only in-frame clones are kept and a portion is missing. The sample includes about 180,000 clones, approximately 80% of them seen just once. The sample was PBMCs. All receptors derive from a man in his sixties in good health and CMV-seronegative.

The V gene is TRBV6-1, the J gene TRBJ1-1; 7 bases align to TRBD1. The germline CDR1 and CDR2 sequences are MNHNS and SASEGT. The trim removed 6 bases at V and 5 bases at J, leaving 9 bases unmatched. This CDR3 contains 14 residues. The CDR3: CASRLDRAGTEAFF. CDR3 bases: TGTGCCAGCAGATTAGACAGGGCGGGAACTGAAGCTTTCTTT.

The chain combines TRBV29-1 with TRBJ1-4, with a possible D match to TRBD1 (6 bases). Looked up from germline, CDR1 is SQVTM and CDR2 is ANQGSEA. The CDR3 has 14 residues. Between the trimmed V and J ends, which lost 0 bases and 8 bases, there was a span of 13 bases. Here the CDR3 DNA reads TGCAGCGTTGAAGATCGGGGGGGCAGGGAAAAACTGTTTTTT. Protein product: CSVEDRGGREKLFF.

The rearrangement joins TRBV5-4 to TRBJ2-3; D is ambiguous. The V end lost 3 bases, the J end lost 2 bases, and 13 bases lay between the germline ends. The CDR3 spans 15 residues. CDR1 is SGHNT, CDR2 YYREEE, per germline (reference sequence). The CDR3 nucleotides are TGTGCCAGCAGCTGGGCAGGTTCAACCACAGATACGCAGTATTTT. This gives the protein CASSWAGSTTDTQYF.

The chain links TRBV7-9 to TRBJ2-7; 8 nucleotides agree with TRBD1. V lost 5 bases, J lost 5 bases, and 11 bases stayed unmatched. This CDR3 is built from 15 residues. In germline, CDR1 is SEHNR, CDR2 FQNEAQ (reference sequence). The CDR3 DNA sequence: TGTGCCAGCAGCCCCCGACAGGGGTTGTGGGACGAGCAGTACTTC. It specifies CASSPRQGLWDEQYF.

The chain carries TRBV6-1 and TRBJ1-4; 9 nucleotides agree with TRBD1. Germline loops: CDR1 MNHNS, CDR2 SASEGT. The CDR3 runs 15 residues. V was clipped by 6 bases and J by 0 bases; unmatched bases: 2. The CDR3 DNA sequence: TGTGCCAGCAGCAACAGGGGGCCAACTAATGAAAAACTGTTTTTT. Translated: CASSNRGPTNEKLFF.

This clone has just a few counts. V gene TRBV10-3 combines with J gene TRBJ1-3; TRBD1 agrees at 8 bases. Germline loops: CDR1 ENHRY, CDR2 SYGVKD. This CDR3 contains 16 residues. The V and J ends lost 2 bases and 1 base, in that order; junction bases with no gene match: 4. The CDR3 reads CAISEPGTGSGNTIYF. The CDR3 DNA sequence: TGTGCCATCAGTGAGCCTGGGACAGGTTCTGGAAACACCATATATTTT.

CDR3 coding DNA: TGCACCAGCAACGAGACAGGGGACACTGAAGCTTTCTTT. Its translation: CTSNETGDTEAFF. V gene TRBV1 combines with J gene TRBJ1-1; no DNA check was done on the table's D call, TRBD1. TRBV1 is reported as a pseudogene. This CDR3 comprises 13 residues.

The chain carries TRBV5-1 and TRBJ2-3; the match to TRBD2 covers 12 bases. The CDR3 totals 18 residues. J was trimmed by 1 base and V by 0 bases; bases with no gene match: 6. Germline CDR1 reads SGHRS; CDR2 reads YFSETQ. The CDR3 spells CASSLALAGGPRTDTQYF. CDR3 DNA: TGCGCCAGCAGCTTGGCGCTAGCGGGGGGGCCTCGCACAGATACGCAGTATTTT.

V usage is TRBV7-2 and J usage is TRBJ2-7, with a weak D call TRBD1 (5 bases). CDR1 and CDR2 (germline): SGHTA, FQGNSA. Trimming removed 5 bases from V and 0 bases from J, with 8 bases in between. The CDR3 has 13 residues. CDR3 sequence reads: CASSGADSYEQYF. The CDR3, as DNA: TGTGCCAGCAGCGGGGCTGACTCCTACGAGCAGTACTTC.

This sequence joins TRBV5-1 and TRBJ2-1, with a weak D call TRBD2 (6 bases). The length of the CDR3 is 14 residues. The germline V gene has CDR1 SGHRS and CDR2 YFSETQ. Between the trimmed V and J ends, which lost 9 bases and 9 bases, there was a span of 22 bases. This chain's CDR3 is CATREVGGISEQFF. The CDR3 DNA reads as TGCGCCACCCGAGAGGTGGGGGGTATCAGTGAGCAGTTCTTC.

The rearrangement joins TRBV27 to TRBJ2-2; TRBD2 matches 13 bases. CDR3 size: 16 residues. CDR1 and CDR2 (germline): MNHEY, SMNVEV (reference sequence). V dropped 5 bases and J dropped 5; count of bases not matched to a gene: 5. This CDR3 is CASSPRTSGGTGELFF. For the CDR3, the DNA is TGTGCCAGCAGTCCGAGGACTAGCGGGGGAACCGGGGAGCTGTTTTTT.

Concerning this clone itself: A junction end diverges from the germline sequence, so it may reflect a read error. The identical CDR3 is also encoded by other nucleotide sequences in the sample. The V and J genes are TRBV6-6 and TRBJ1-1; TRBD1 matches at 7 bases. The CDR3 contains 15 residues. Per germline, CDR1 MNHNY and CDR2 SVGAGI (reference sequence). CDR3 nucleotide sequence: TGTGCCAGCAGTTACGAGGGGGCGGTGAACACTGAGGCTTTCTTT. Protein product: CASSYEGAVNTEAFF.

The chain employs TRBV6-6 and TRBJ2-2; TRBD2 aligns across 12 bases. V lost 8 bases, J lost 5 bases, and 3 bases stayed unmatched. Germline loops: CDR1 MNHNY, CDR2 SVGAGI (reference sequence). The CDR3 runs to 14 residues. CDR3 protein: CASVLAGGTGELFF. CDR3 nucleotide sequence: TGTGCCAGCGTACTAGCGGGAGGTACCGGGGAGCTGTTTTTT.

CDR3 amino acids: CASPHEGVRGNTIYF. The CDR3 DNA reads TGTGCCAGCCCCCATGAGGGCGTGCGCGGAAACACCATATATTTT. The rearrangement joins TRBV27 to TRBJ1-3, with D hard to call. The ends were cut back, 8 bases at V and 4 bases at J, with 18 bases in the middle. Looked up from germline, CDR1 is MNHEY and CDR2 is SMNVEV (reference sequence). The CDR3 is 15 residues long.

The DNA for the CDR3 is TGCGCCAGCAGCCTCCGACAAGCGGTGAACACTGAAGCTTTCTTT. It specifies CASSLRQAVNTEAFF. V usage is TRBV5-1 and J usage is TRBJ1-1; D remains unclear. The ends were cut back, 4 bases at V and 0 bases at J, with 13 bases in the middle. Germline CDR1 SGHRS, CDR2 YFSETQ. CDR3 length: 15 residues.

The CDR3 here is CASSMDTANYGYTF. The CDR3, as DNA: TGTGCCAGTAGTATGGACACTGCTAACTATGGCTACACCTTC. The chain couples TRBV19 to TRBJ1-2, with a weak D call TRBD1 (5 bases). Per the germline V gene, CDR1 is LNHDA and CDR2 is SQIVND (reference sequence). CDR3 length equals 14 residues. The V gene lost 3 bases and the J gene lost 0 bases, with 8 bases spanning the gap.

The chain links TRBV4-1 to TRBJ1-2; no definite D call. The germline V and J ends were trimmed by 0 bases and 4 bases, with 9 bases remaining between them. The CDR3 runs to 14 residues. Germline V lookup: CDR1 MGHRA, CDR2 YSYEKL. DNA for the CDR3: TGCGCCAGCAGCCAAGACAGGCTCCTCTATGGCTACACCTTC. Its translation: CASSQDRLLYGYTF.

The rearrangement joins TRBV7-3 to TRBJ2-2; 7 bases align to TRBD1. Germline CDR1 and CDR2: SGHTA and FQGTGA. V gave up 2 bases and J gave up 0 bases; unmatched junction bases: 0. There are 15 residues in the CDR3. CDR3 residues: CASSLQGANTGELFF. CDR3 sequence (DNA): TGTGCCAGCAGCTTACAGGGGGCGAACACCGGGGAGCTGTTTTTT.

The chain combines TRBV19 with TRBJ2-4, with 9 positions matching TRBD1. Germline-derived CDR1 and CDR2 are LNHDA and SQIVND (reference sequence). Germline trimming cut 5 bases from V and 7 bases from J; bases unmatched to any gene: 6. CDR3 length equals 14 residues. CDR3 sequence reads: CASSEQGAENIQYF. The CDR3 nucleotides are TGTGCCAGTAGTGAACAGGGGGCGGAGAACATTCAGTACTTC.

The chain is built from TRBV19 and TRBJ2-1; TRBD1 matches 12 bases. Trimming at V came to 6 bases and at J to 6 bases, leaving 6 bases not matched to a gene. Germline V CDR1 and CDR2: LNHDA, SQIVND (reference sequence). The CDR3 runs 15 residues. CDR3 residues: CASSPRDRGLNEQFF. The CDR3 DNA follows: TGTGCCAGTAGCCCCCGGGACAGGGGGCTCAATGAGCAGTTCTTC.

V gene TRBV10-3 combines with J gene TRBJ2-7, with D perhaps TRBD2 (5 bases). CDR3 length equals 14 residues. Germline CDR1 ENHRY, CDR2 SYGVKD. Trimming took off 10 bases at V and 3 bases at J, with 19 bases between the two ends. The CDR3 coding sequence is TGTGCCAGCACCAGCGGCATTATGGACTACGAGCAGTACTTC. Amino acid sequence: CASTSGIMDYEQYF.

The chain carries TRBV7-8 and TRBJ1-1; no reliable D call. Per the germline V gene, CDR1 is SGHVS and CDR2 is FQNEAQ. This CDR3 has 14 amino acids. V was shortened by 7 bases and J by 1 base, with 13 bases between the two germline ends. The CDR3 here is CASTPGVANTEAFF. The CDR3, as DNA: TGTGCCAGCACCCCCGGGGTGGCGAACACTGAAGCTTTCTTT. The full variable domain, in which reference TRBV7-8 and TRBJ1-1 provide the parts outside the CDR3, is GAGVSQSPRYKVAKRGQDVALRCDPISGHVSLFWYQQALGQGPEFLTYFQNEAQLDKSGLPSDRFFAERPEGSVSTLKIQRTQQEDSAVYLCASTPGVANTEAFFGQGTRLTVV.

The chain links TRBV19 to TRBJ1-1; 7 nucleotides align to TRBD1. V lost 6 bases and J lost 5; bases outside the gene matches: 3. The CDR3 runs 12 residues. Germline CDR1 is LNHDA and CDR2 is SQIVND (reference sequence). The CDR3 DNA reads TGTGCCAGTAGGACAGGGTTGACTGAAGCTTTCTTT. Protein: CASRTGLTEAFF.

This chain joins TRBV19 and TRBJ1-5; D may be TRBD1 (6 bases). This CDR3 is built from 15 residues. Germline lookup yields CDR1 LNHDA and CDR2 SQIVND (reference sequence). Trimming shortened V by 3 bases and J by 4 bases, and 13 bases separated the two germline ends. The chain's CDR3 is CASSIEQGPNQPQHF. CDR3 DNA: TGTGCCAGTAGTATTGAGCAGGGGCCGAATCAGCCCCAGCATTTT.

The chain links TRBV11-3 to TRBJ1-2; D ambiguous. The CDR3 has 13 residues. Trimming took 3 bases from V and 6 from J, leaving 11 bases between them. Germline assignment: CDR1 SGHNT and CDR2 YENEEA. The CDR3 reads CASSFGGGDGYTF. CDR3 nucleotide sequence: TGTGCCAGCAGCTTCGGCGGAGGAGATGGCTACACCTTC.

Here the CDR3 reads CASSLPGQPQHF. The CDR3 region has the DNA TGTGCCAGCAGTCTCCCCGGGCAGCCCCAGCATTTT. The gene calls are TRBV27 and TRBJ1-5; no clear D. Germline V lookup: CDR1 MNHEY, CDR2 SMNVEV (reference sequence). The V and J ends lost 5 bases and 7 bases respectively, with 9 bases between them. The CDR3 extends over 12 amino acids.

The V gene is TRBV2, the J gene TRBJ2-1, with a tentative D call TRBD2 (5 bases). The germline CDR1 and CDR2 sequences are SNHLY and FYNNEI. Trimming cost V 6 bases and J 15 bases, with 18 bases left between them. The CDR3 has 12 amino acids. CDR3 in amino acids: CASRKDLLVWFF. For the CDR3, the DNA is TGTGCCAGCAGGAAGGACTTGTTGGTTTGGTTCTTC.